Listed below are T cell receptor beta chains from one sample, sequenced in a study of blood T cell repertoires in COVID-19. The method was immunoSEQ multiplex PCR; TCRdb's version includes in-frame clones alone and lacks a portion of them. Of around 330,000 clones in the sample, around nine tenths were seen once. The sequenced sample was PBMCs or T cells enriched from blood (not recorded which). These receptors originate from a man aged 60-69 years who had recovered from COVID-19. CDR3s include the opening cysteine and the closing phenylalanine or tryptophan. The D gene is left open where the match is weak. Not every row has a clone size; where given, it reads once, few, many or a size class.

j_call d_call clone_size v_call cdr3_nt cdr3_aa
TRBJ2-2 TRBD1 once TRBV9 TGTGCCAGCAGCGTATCGGGACAGTCAACCGGGGAGCTGTTTTTT CASSVSGQSTGELFF
TRBJ2-1 NA NA TRBV5-4 TGTGCCAGCAGCCCGGACGGGGGTGGATCCAACAATGAGCAGTTCTTC CASSPDGGGSNNEQFF
TRBJ2-3 TRBD2 NA TRBV4-1 TGCGCCAGCAGCCAAGATTCACTAGCGGCTAGCACAGATACGCAGTATTTT CASSQDSLAASTDTQYF
TRBJ2-1 NA NA TRBV29-1 TGCAGCGTGGGTTTTCGTCAGGATACAAATGAGCAGTTCTTC CSVGFRQDTNEQFF
TRBJ2-5 TRBD2 NA TRBV29-1 TGCAGCGTCGGACAGCTAGCGGGGGGATTGAAAGAGACCCAGTACTTC CSVGQLAGGLKETQYF
TRBJ2-7 NA NA TRBV14 TGTGCCAGCCAGAAAACAGGGATCTACGAGCAGTACTTC CASQKTGIYEQYF
TRBJ1-4 TRBD1 NA TRBV5-5 TGTGCCAGCAGCGTTTTACCGGGACAGGGGGGAAAACTGTTTTTT CASSVLPGQGGKLFF
TRBJ1-6 NA NA TRBV6-4 TGTGCCAGCAGGGCGGGTTCCAACTCACCCCTCCACTTT CASRAGSNSPLHF
TRBJ2-7 TRBD1 NA TRBV6-5 TGTGCCATCGTCGGACAGGGCGCCTACGAGCAGTACTTC CAIVGQGAYEQYF
TRBJ1-3 TRBD1 NA TRBV30 TGTGCCTGGGGGGACAGAATGAGGGGAAACACCATATATTTT CAWGDRMRGNTIYF
TRBJ2-3 TRBD1 NA TRBV7-6 TGTGCCAGCAGCTTACGACAGGGGAGCACAGATACGCAGTATTTT CASSLRQGSTDTQYF
TRBJ1-2 NA NA TRBV19 TGTGCCAGTACCCATAGCCCCGGAGGCTACACCTTC CASTHSPGGYTF
TRBJ1-1 NA NA TRBV30 TGTGCCTGGAGTACAGCCGTGAACACTGAAGCTTTCTTT CAWSTAVNTEAFF
TRBJ1-5 TRBD1 once TRBV9 TGTGCCAGCAGCGTGGGACAGGCCAATCAGCCCCAGCATTTT CASSVGQANQPQHF